The rows below give T cell receptor beta chains drawn from one sample of a study of blood T cell repertoires in COVID-19. Measured with immunoSEQ multiplex PCR; TCRdb has only the in-frame clones, and not every one. The profile shows 150,000 to 200,000 clones, more than 80% of them singletons. Source material: peripheral blood. These receptors were taken from a human donor in a cohort sampled during active COVID-19. Both conserved end residues are part of each CDR3. A D gene is named only where the DNA matches it firmly. The listing skips clone size in some rows; elsewhere it reads once, few, many or a size class.

TRBJ2-7,.,.,TRBV7-3,TGTGCCAGCAGCCCCACCCCGGGGTTGGTCGACGAGCAGTACTTC,CASSPTPGLVDEQYF
TRBJ1-3,.,.,TRBV5-5,TGTGCCAGCAGCTTAGTTGGTGCTAGAAACACCATATATTTT,CASSLVGARNTIYF
TRBJ2-5,.,few,TRBV5-6,TGTGCCAGCAGCTTTGACAAGCCCGAGACCCAGTACTTC,CASSFDKPETQYF
TRBJ2-1,TRBD2,.,TRBV7-2,TGTGCCAGCAGCTTAGTGGCGGGGGGGAGCTCCTACAATGAGCAGTTCTTC,CASSLVAGGSSYNEQFF
TRBJ2-1,.,.,TRBV14,TGTGCCAGCAGCCAAGTCATCCCAGGGGAATATTGGGGGAGTGAGCAGTTCTTC,CASSQVIPGEYWGSEQFF
TRBJ2-6,.,.,TRBV16,TGTGCCAGCAGCCAGAGGGCTCTGGGGGCCAACGTCCTGACTTTC,CASSQRALGANVLTF
TRBJ1-1,.,.,TRBV25-1,TGTGCCAGCAGTGTTGAGGGCGGGGCCACTGAAGCTTTCTTT,CASSVEGGATEAFF
TRBJ2-3,TRBD2,few,TRBV4-3,TGCGCCAGCAGCCAAAAGGGACTAGCGGGAGGGCGGATCACAGATACGCAGTATTTT,CASSQKGLAGGRITDTQYF
TRBJ2-3,.,.,TRBV7-3,TGTGCCAGCAGTCCCTATCGGACTATCACTGGCACAGATACGCAGTATTTT,CASSPYRTITGTDTQYF
TRBJ2-4,TRBD1,.,TRBV19,TGTGCCAGTAGTGCCGGACAGGCTCAGGGCAAAAACATTCAGTACTTC,CASSAGQAQGKNIQYF
TRBJ2-1,.,few,TRBV7-2,TGTGCCAGCAGCTTAGTAACCACACAGACATACAATGAGCAGTTCTTC,CASSLVTTQTYNEQFF
TRBJ2-7,TRBD2,.,TRBV6-5,TGTGCCAGCAGTTACACAGGGACTAGCGGGAAGGGGGAGCAGTACTTC,CASSYTGTSGKGEQYF
TRBJ2-7,TRBD1,.,TRBV28,TGTGCCAGCAGTGTTACAGGGGAGATCGGAGAGCAGTACTTC,CASSVTGEIGEQYF
TRBJ1-4,TRBD1,once,TRBV2,TGTGCCAGCAGCTTTAACAGGGGGGGAAATGAAAAACTGTTTTTT,CASSFNRGGNEKLFF
TRBJ2-7,.,once,TRBV7-2,TGTGCCGTCAGCAAGGCGGCTTCCTCCTACGAGCAGTACTTC,CAVSKAASSYEQYF
TRBJ1-1,.,.,TRBV29-1,TGCAGCGGAGACAGTGGAAACACTGAAGCTTTCTTT,CSGDSGNTEAFF
TRBJ1-6,TRBD1,.,TRBV9,TGTGCCAGCAGCGTAATGACAGGGGCGGATTCACCCCTCCACTTT,CASSVMTGADSPLHF
TRBJ1-3,.,.,TRBV27,TGTGCCAGCCGCGAGGTCTCCTCTGGAAACACCATATATTTT,CASREVSSGNTIYF
TRBJ2-2,.,once,TRBV6-5,TGTGCCAGCAAGGACAGCGCGAACACCGGGGAGCTGTTTTTT,CASKDSANTGELFF
TRBJ2-3,.,.,TRBV7-2,TGTGCCAGCAGCTTAGGGGGGGGCTCGAGTGCAGGTACGCAGTATTTT,CASSLGGGSSAGTQYF
TRBJ2-3,TRBD1,.,TRBV11-2,TGTGCCAGCAAGGGGGACAGGCCTACAGATACGCAGTATTTT,CASKGDRPTDTQYF
TRBJ2-3,TRBD2,.,TRBV5-1,TGCGCCAGCAGCTCAACCGGGACTAGCGACACAGATACGCAGTATTTT,CASSSTGTSDTDTQYF
TRBJ1-5,.,.,TRBV6-5,TGTGCCAGCAGTTCCCTGACAGATAGCAATCAGCCCCAGCATTTT,CASSSLTDSNQPQHF
TRBJ2-6,.,.,TRBV19,TGTGCCAGTAGTGCCCTCAGGCCCTCTTCCTCTGGGGCCAACGTCCTGACTTTC,CASSALRPSSSGANVLTF
TRBJ1-5,TRBD1,few,TRBV15,TGTGCCACCAGCAGAGGACGGGACAGCTACAATCAGCCCCAGCATTTT,CATSRGRDSYNQPQHF
TRBJ2-7,.,.,TRBV19,TGTGCCAGTAGTATAGACCCCCGAGCCACCTACGAGCAGTACTTC,CASSIDPRATYEQYF
TRBJ2-2,TRBD2,.,TRBV10-3,TGTGCCAACCGAGCGGGGGCGAACACCGGGGAGCTGTTTTTT,CANRAGANTGELFF
TRBJ2-1,TRBD2,.,TRBV6-5,TGTGCCAGCAGTTACGGGTCTAGCGGTCTATATGAGCAGTTCTTC,CASSYGSSGLYEQFF
TRBJ1-2,.,.,TRBV28,TGTGCCAGCAGTTTATGGGCTTCTGGCGGCTACACCTTC,CASSLWASGGYTF
TRBJ2-2,.,.,TRBV20-1,TGCAGTGCTTCGGGGACCGGGGAGCTGTTTTTT,CSASGTGELFF
TRBJ2-7,.,.,TRBV20-1,TGCAGTGCTACCCGGGAGTACGAGCAGTACTTC,CSATREYEQYF
TRBJ1-5,.,.,TRBV10-3,TGTGCCATCAGTATTCCGCTGGGGGGGCCCAGGAGCAATCAGCCCCAGCATTTT,CAISIPLGGPRSNQPQHF
TRBJ2-1,TRBD2,.,TRBV5-1,TGCGCCAGCAGCCACGTACGGGAGGGCCTAGGTAATGAGCAGTTCTTC,CASSHVREGLGNEQFF
TRBJ2-7,.,.,TRBV9,TGTGCCAGCAGCTTAGGAGGGAACGAGCAGTACTTC,CASSLGGNEQYF
TRBJ1-6,.,.,TRBV28,TGTGCCAGTATCCTCGGGACGGGAGGAAATTCACCCCTCCACTTT,CASILGTGGNSPLHF
TRBJ1-2,.,.,TRBV19,TGTGCCAGTAGTCGCCCGGGAGGCTACACCTTC,CASSRPGGYTF
TRBJ1-5,.,few,TRBV28,TGTGCCAGCAGTTTATTGCACTCAAATAGCAATCAGCCCCAGCATTTT,CASSLLHSNSNQPQHF
TRBJ2-1,TRBD2,.,TRBV5-1,TGCGCCAGCAGCTTGGGAGGACTAGCCCCGTACAATGAGCAGTTCTTC,CASSLGGLAPYNEQFF
TRBJ2-7,.,.,TRBV3-1/TRBV3-2,TGTGCCAGCACCCAGGACAGAAGCTCCTACGAGCAGTACTTC,CASTQDRSSYEQYF
TRBJ2-3,TRBD1,.,TRBV10-3,TGTGCCATCAGTGTCCGAGGGGGCGGCGGGACAGATACGCAGTATTTT,CAISVRGGGGTDTQYF